This TCR beta chain derives from a study of T cells in Graves' hyperthyroidism and ophthalmopathy. Whole-study context: The authors collected peripheral blood at initial diagnosis, before any treatment. Findings and limits, study-wide: Separating ophthalmopathy from stable hyperthyroidism was achieved by a 13 V-J model.

This clonotype has at least ten counts. Antigen: not known. The CDR3 has 13 amino acids. The V end lost 5 bases, the J end lost 3 bases, and 10 bases lay between the germline ends. Per germline, CDR1 SGHNT and CDR2 YENEEA. RNA transcripts were the template for amplifying TCR beta CDR3 regions. The HTBI set primed first-round TCR CDR3 RT-PCR. Via MiXCR, TCRdb re-called the multiplex PCR reads, giving one row per CDR3 protein. The sample includes fewer than 600,000 distinct CDR3 sequences, 13% to 15% seen only once; the top ten take less than 20%. J is TRBJ1-2 and V is TRBV11-3; the D is unclear. This receptor was taken from a woman younger than 30 with Graves' hyperthyroidism. The sequencing sample was made of blood. CDR3 amino acids: CASSRTEYYGYTF. CDR3 in DNA: TGTGCCAGCAGCCGGACCGAATACTATGGCTACACCTTC.